Below are 13 T cell receptor beta chains sequenced from a single sample in a study of blood T cell repertoires in COVID-19. Only in-frame clones appear in the TCRdb table, and some are missing; sequencing was by immunoSEQ multiplex PCR. The table shows about 280,000 clones, with 75% to 90% occurring only once. Input material: peripheral blood. The receptors shown here come from a woman in her twenties or thirties who had recovered from COVID-19.

Comment on this clone: At one end the junction does not follow the germline gene, possibly because of a read error. The chain carries TRBV6-1 and TRBJ2-2; 13 positions match TRBD2. Germline CDR1 is MNHNS and CDR2 is SASEGT. The CDR3 consists of 16 residues. The CDR3 is CASREAGLAGSGELFF. The CDR3 bases are TGTGCCAGCAGGGAAGCGGGACTAGCGGGGTCCGGGGAGCTGTTTTTT.

The chain recombines TRBV18 with TRBJ2-7; D gene unclear. CDR1 is KGHSH, CDR2 LQKENI, per germline. V was shortened by 2 bases and J by 5 bases, with 7 bases between the two germline ends. The CDR3 length is 12 residues. The CDR3 bases are TGTGCCAGCTCACCAAGTAGCCACGAGCAGTACTTC. Translating gives CASSPSSHEQYF.

The chain links TRBV11-3 to TRBJ2-1; 8 bases map to TRBD2. There are 15 residues in the CDR3. The V and J ends lost 5 bases and 7 bases, in that order; junction bases with no gene match: 10. The germline V gene encodes CDR1 SGHNT and CDR2 YENEEA. The CDR3 coding sequence is TGTGCCAGCAGCCCCGGGACTAGTGTAGAGAATGAGCAGTTCTTC. This sequence encodes CASSPGTSVENEQFF.

The J gene is TRBJ1-6, the V gene TRBV4-1, with 8 bases that match TRBD1. This CDR3 has 16 amino acids. Per the germline V gene, CDR1 is MGHRA and CDR2 is YSYEKL. Unmatched junction bases numbered 10, after V lost 5 bases and J lost 7 bases. DNA of the CDR3: TGCGCCAGCAGCGGAACAGACAGGGGATCGAATTCACCCCTCCACTTT. Translated: CASSGTDRGSNSPLHF.

The chain uses TRBV4-1 and TRBJ1-6; D ambiguous. The V end lost 1 base, the J end lost 4 bases, and 11 bases lay between the germline ends. This CDR3 has 16 amino acids. In germline, CDR1 is MGHRA, CDR2 YSYEKL. The DNA of the CDR3 is TGCGCCAGCAGCCAAGGTTCACTTCGATATAATTCACCCCTCCACTTT. This encodes CASSQGSLRYNSPLHF.

The chain recombines TRBV27 with TRBJ2-7; 9 nucleotides align to TRBD1. CDR1 and CDR2 from the germline V gene are MNHEY and SMNVEV (reference sequence). The CDR3 has 13 amino acids. With V trimmed by 3 bases and J by 7 bases, 4 bases remained unmatched. The DNA for the CDR3 is TGTGCCAGCAGTTTGGACAGGGGCCGGGAGCAGTACTTC. Translated, it gives CASSLDRGREQYF.

V and J are TRBV13 and TRBJ2-1; 7 nucleotides align to TRBD2. Germline CDR1 and CDR2: PRHDT and FYEKMQ (reference sequence). V was clipped by 6 bases and J by 1 base; unmatched bases: 0. The CDR3 contains 13 residues. The CDR3 DNA follows: TGTGCCAGCAGGGGGGGGTCCTACAATGAGCAGTTCTTC. The encoded protein is CASRGGSYNEQFF.

This clone has a single count. The chain has TRBV10-3 and TRBJ2-4; 8 bases map to TRBD1. V lost 2 bases to trimming and J lost 6 bases; unmatched junction nucleotides: 0. This CDR3 has 13 residues. Germline-derived CDR1 and CDR2 are ENHRY and SYGVKD. The CDR3 DNA reads as TGTGCCATCAGTGAGGACAGGGGAAACATTCAGTACTTC. Amino acid sequence: CAISEDRGNIQYF.

The genes are TRBV7-9 and TRBJ1-6, with 7 nucleotides matching TRBD1. The germline gives CDR1 SEHNR, CDR2 FQNEAQ (reference sequence). J was trimmed by 2 bases and V by 6 bases; bases with no gene match: 4. There are 15 residues in the CDR3. CDR3 nucleotides: TGTGCCAGCAGGAACAGGGGTGCCTATAATTCACCCCTCCACTTT. It codes for CASRNRGAYNSPLHF.

This chain uses TRBV28 with TRBJ2-3; 9 nucleotides agree with TRBD2. J lost 2 bases, V lost 5 bases, and 8 bases had no gene match. The CDR3 is 16 residues long. Looked up from germline, CDR1 is MDHEN and CDR2 is SYDVKM. The CDR3 region has the DNA TGTGCCAGCAGTGCGACTAGCGGTTTGGACACAGATACGCAGTATTTT. Its protein is CASSATSGLDTDTQYF.

The chain has TRBV7-9 and TRBJ1-5; D not certain. The CDR3 is 14 amino acids. Trimming removed 5 bases from V and 9 bases from J, with 17 bases in between. Germline V gene data show CDR1 as SEHNR and CDR2 as FQNEAQ (reference sequence). The CDR3: CASSAGEGRTPQHF. The CDR3 region has the DNA TGTGCCAGCAGCGCTGGGGAGGGCCGGACGCCCCAGCATTTT.

The chain recombines TRBV19 with TRBJ1-3; 7 positions agree with TRBD1. Germline lookup yields CDR1 LNHDA and CDR2 SQIVND (reference sequence). Germline trimming cut 7 bases from V and 3 bases from J; bases unmatched to any gene: 6. The CDR3 sequence is 14 residues long. The CDR3: CASNKGAVGNTIYF. The DNA of the CDR3 is TGTGCCAGTAATAAGGGGGCAGTTGGAAACACCATATATTTT. The whole variable domain, remainder taken from reference TRBV19 and TRBJ1-3, is DGGITQSPKYLFRKEGQNVTLSCEQNLNHDAMYWYRQDPGQGLRLIYYSQIVNDFQKGDIAEGYSVSREKKESFPLTVTSAQKNPTAFYLCASNKGAVGNTIYFGEGSWLTVV.

This chain connects TRBV30 to TRBJ1-1, with 8 bases lining up with TRBD1. The V and J ends lost 7 bases and 3 bases, in that order; junction bases with no gene match: 1. Germline CDR1 GTSNPN, CDR2 SVGIG (reference sequence). This CDR3 region has 11 residues. The CDR3 sequence is CAYRGYTEAFF. The CDR3 DNA reads as TGTGCCTACAGGGGGTACACTGAAGCTTTCTTT.